This paragraph covers one TCR beta chain sequence. The data were taken from a study of identical twins. The V gene's germline CDR1 is SGHRS and CDR2 YFSETQ. The CDR3 runs to 14 residues. Trimming left V 3 bases short and J 4 bases short, with 12 bases between. TCRdb redid the calling of the 5' RACE reads with MiXCR, one entry per CDR3 protein. This sample yields approximately 500,000 distinct CDR3 sequences, of which 24% are seen a single time; 2.9% belongs to the top ten. The same data also went into a second study, on T cells expressing NK-cell markers.

The TCR was taken from a young woman in good health. Input material: CD4+ T cells sorted from blood. This chain joins TRBV5-1 and TRBJ2-3, with a tentative D call TRBD1 (6 bases). CDR3 bases: TGCGCCAGCAGCTCACAGGGCCGCCCAGATACGCAGTATTTT. Translation: CASSSQGRPDTQYF.